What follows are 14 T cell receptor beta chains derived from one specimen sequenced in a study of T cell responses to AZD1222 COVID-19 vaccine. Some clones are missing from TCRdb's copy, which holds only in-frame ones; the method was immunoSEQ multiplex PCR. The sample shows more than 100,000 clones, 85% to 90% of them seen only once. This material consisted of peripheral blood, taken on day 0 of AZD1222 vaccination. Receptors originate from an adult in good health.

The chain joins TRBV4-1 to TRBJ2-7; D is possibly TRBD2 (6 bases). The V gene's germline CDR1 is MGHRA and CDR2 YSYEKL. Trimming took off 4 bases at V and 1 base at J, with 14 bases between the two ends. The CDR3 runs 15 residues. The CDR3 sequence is CASSRGGGISYEQYF. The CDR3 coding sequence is TGCGCCAGCAGCCGTGGTGGAGGGATTTCCTACGAGCAGTACTTC.

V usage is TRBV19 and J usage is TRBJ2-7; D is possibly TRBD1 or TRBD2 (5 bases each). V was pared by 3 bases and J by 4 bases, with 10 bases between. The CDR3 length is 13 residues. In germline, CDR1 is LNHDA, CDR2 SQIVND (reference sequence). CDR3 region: CASSMAGTYEQYF. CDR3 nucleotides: TGTGCCAGTAGTATGGCAGGGACGTACGAGCAGTACTTC.

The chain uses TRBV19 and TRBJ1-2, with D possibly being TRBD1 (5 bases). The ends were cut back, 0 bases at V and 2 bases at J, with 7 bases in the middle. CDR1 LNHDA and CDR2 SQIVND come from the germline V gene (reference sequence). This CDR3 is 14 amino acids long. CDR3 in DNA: TGTGCCAGTAGTATAGAAGACAGAAACTATGGCTACACCTTC. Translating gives CASSIEDRNYGYTF.

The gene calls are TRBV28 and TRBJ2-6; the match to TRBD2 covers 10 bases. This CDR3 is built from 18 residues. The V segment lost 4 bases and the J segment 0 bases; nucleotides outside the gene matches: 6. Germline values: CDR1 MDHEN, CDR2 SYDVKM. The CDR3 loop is CASSSGTSAYSGANVLTF. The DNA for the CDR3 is TGTGCCAGCAGTTCCGGGACTAGCGCCTACTCTGGGGCCAACGTCCTGACTTTC.

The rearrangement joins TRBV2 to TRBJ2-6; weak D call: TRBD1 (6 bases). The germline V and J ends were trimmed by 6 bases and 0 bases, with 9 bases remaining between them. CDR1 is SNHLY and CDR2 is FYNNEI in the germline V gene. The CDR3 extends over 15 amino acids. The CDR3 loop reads CASRGATSGANVLTF. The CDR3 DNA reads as TGTGCCAGCAGGGGGGCGACCTCTGGGGCCAACGTCCTGACTTTC.

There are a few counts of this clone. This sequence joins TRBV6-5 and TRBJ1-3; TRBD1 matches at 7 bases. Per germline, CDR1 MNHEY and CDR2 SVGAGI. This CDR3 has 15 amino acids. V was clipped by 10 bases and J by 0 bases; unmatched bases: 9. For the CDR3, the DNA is TGTGCCATTTCAACAGGGGCAGGCTCTGGAAACACCATATATTTT. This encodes CAISTGAGSGNTIYF.

The CDR3 sequence: CASSIWVLGRNEQFF. CDR3 DNA sequence: TGTGCCAGTAGTATTTGGGTTCTGGGTCGAAATGAGCAGTTCTTC. This chain uses TRBV19 with TRBJ2-1, with unresolved D. Trimming pared 3 bases from V and 7 bases from J, leaving 16 bases between. The CDR3 runs to 15 residues. Per germline, CDR1 LNHDA and CDR2 SQIVND (reference sequence). The full variable domain, completed using reference TRBV19 and TRBJ2-1, is DGGITQSPKYLFRKEGQNVTLSCEQNLNHDAMYWYRQDPGQGLRLIYYSQIVNDFQKGDIAEGYSVSREKKESFPLTVTSAQKNPTAFYLCASSIWVLGRNEQFFGPGTRLTVL.

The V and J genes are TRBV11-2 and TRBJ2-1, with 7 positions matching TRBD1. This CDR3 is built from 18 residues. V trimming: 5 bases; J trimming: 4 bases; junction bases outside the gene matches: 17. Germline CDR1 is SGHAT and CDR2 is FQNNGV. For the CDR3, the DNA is TGTGCCAGCAGCCCCAACTTACAGCCGGGACAGTGGTACAATGAGCAGTTCTTC. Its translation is CASSPNLQPGQWYNEQFF.

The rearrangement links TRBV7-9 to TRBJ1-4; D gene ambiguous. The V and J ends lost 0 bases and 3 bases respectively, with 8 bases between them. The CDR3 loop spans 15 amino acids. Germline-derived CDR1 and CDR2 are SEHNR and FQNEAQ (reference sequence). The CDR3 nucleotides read TGTGCCAGCAGCTTAGCGCACAGTCCTAATGAAAAACTGTTTTTT. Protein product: CASSLAHSPNEKLFF.

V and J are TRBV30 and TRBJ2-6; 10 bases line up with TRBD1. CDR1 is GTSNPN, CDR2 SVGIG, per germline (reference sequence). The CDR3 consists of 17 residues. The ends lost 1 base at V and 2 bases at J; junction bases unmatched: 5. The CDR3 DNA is TGTGCCTGGAGTGCTACCGGGACAGGGGCTGGGGCCAACGTCCTGACTTTC. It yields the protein CAWSATGTGAGANVLTF.

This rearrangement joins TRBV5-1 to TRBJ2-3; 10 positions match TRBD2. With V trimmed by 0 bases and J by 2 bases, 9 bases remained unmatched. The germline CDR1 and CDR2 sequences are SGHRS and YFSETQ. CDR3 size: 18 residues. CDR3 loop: CASSLGGSLAGFTDTQYF. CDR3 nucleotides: TGCGCCAGCAGCTTGGGGGGCTCACTAGCGGGGTTCACAGATACGCAGTATTTT.

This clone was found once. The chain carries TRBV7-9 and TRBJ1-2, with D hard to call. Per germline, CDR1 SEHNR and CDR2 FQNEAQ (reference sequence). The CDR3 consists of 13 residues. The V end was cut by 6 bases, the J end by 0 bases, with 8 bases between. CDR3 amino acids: CASSYGANYGYTF. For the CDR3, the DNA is TGTGCCAGCAGTTACGGGGCTAACTATGGCTACACCTTC.

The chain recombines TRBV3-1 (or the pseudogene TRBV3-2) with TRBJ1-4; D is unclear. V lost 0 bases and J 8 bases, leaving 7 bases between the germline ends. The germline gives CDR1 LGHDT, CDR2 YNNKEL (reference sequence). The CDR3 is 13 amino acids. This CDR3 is CASSQEFGEKLFF. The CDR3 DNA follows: TGTGCCAGCAGCCAAGAGTTCGGGGAAAAACTGTTTTTT.

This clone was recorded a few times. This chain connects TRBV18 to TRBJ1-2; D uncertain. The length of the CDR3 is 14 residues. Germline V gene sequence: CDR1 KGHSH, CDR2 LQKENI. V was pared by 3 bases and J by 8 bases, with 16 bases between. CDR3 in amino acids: CASSPQDLSDGYTF. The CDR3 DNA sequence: TGTGCCAGCTCACCCCAGGACCTCTCTGACGGCTACACCTTC.